The 27 T cell receptor beta chains given below trace back to one sample, sequenced in a study of cytotoxic CD8 clonotypes in ibrutinib-treated CLL. The assay was immunoSEQ multiplex PCR, and TCRdb's table has in-frame clones only and misses some. The sample has approximately 330,000 clones, about 77% seen once. Sequences were derived from PBMCs, sampled before ibrutinib treatment. The receptors here all came from a human donor with chronic lymphocytic leukemia.

J is TRBJ2-5 and V is TRBV9, with 11 bases identical to TRBD2. V lost 3 bases, J lost 2 bases, and 0 bases stayed unmatched. The CDR3 has 14 amino acids. Germline-derived CDR1 and CDR2 are SGDLS and YYNGEE. CDR3 coding DNA: TGTGCCAGCAGCGCTAGCGGGGGGCAAGAGACCCAGTACTTC. It codes for CASSASGGQETQYF.

The chain is built from TRBV27 and TRBJ2-1; 10 bases match TRBD2. The CDR3 is 16 residues long. Trimming took 7 bases from V and 0 from J; bases not matched to a gene: 6. Germline V lookup: CDR1 MNHEY, CDR2 SMNVEV (reference sequence). CDR3 residues: CASMGLARSSYNEQFF. CDR3 sequence (DNA): TGTGCCAGCATGGGACTAGCGAGGAGCTCCTACAATGAGCAGTTCTTC.

The chain combines TRBV27 with TRBJ2-7; TRBD2 aligns across 7 bases. The germline gives CDR1 MNHEY, CDR2 SMNVEV (reference sequence). The V gene end was trimmed by 5 bases and the J gene end by 2 bases; junction bases not matched to a gene: 3. CDR3 length: 13 amino acids. DNA for the CDR3: TGTGCCAGCAGTCTAGCGGAGACCTACGAGCAGTACTTC. This encodes CASSLAETYEQYF.

The chain is built from TRBV28 and TRBJ2-5, with TRBD2 as a possible D gene (6 bases). CDR1 MDHEN and CDR2 SYDVKM come from the germline V gene. Trimming took off 7 bases at V and 0 bases at J, with 18 bases between the two ends. The CDR3 loop spans 16 amino acids. This chain's CDR3 is CASTQVASDDQETQYF. In DNA, the CDR3 is TGTGCCAGCACCCAAGTGGCTAGCGACGACCAAGAGACCCAGTACTTC.

The chain has TRBV9 and TRBJ2-5; 9 bases align to TRBD2. Germline CDR1 is SGDLS and CDR2 is YYNGEE. The CDR3 is 14 amino acids. Trimming cost V 2 bases and J 3 bases; bases outside gene matches: 2. In DNA, the CDR3 is TGTGCCAGCAGCGTCGCGGGAGGGAAAGAGACCCAGTACTTC. It yields the protein CASSVAGGKETQYF.

This chain joins TRBV6-5 and TRBJ2-7; TRBD2 might be the D (6 bases). The CDR3 runs to 15 residues. The germline V gene has CDR1 MNHEY and CDR2 SVGAGI. The V end lost 2 bases, the J end lost 0 bases, and 11 bases lay between the germline ends. This chain's CDR3 is CASSYGGLLSYEQYF. The CDR3 region has the DNA TGTGCCAGCAGTTACGGGGGACTCCTCTCCTACGAGCAGTACTTC.

The chain combines TRBV7-9 with TRBJ2-3; D remains ambiguous. Trimming took off 1 base at V and 3 bases at J, with 11 bases between the two ends. Germline CDR1 SEHNR, CDR2 FQNEAQ (reference sequence). This CDR3 contains 15 residues. The CDR3 DNA sequence: TGTGCCAGCAGCTTAGGATTTGAGTGGACAGATACGCAGTATTTT. Its translation is CASSLGFEWTDTQYF.

The chain is built from TRBV7-9 and TRBJ1-5, with TRBD1 matching over 10 bases. The germline V gene has CDR1 SEHNR and CDR2 FQNEAQ (reference sequence). Trimming cost V 0 bases and J 6 bases; bases outside gene matches: 5. The CDR3 runs 16 residues. The CDR3 DNA is TGTGCCAGCAGCTTAGCGACAGGGGGCTCAGGTCAGCCCCAGCATTTT. Translating it yields CASSLATGGSGQPQHF.

The rearrangement links TRBV27 to TRBJ2-7; 7 nucleotides agree with TRBD1. The junction had 6 bases not matched to a gene; V was cut back by 4 bases and J by 3 bases. This CDR3 has 14 residues. The germline CDR1 and CDR2 sequences are MNHEY and SMNVEV (reference sequence). CDR3 bases: TGTGCCAGCAGTTCAAACCGGGACAGCTACGAGCAGTACTTC. Residues: CASSSNRDSYEQYF.

Written as DNA, the CDR3 is TGTGCCAGTAGTATATTTGGGCAGGGGGCATTTCAGCCCCAGCATTTT. Its translation: CASSIFGQGAFQPQHF. The rearrangement links TRBV19 to TRBJ1-5; TRBD1 matches 8 bases. With V trimmed by 2 bases and J by 6 bases, 9 bases remained unmatched. Germline V gene sequence: CDR1 LNHDA, CDR2 SQIVND (reference sequence). CDR3 length: 16 residues. The whole variable domain, filled in from reference TRBV19 and TRBJ1-5, reads DGGITQSPKYLFRKEGQNVTLSCEQNLNHDAMYWYRQDPGQGLRLIYYSQIVNDFQKGDIAEGYSVSREKKESFPLTVTSAQKNPTAFYLCASSIFGQGAFQPQHFGDGTRLSIL.

This clone appeared a single time. The chain combines TRBV5-6 with TRBJ2-7; D is uncertain. The ends were cut back, 4 bases at V and 0 bases at J, with 8 bases in the middle. This CDR3 has 13 amino acids. Germline CDR1 SGHDT, CDR2 YYEEEE. CDR3 DNA sequence: TGTGCCAGCAGCGAGGTTTCCTCCTACGAGCAGTACTTC. Residues: CASSEVSSYEQYF. The full variable domain, with the rest looked up from reference TRBV5-6 and TRBJ2-7, is DAGVTQSPTHLIKTRGQQVTLRCSPKSGHDTVSWYQQALGQGPQFIFQYYEEEERQRGNFPDRFSGHQFPNYSSELNVNALLLGDSALYLCASSEVSSYEQYFGPGTRLTVT.

This rearrangement joins TRBV19 to TRBJ2-3; D possibly corresponds to TRBD1 (6 bases). From germline, CDR1 is LNHDA and CDR2 SQIVND (reference sequence). This CDR3 spans 12 amino acids. Trimming pared 3 bases from V and 8 bases from J, leaving 9 bases between. The CDR3 spells CASSIPQGTQYF. The CDR3 DNA reads as TGTGCCAGTAGTATCCCACAGGGTACGCAGTATTTT. Full variable domain (missing parts from reference TRBV19 and TRBJ2-3): DGGITQSPKYLFRKEGQNVTLSCEQNLNHDAMYWYRQDPGQGLRLIYYSQIVNDFQKGDIAEGYSVSREKKESFPLTVTSAQKNPTAFYLCASSIPQGTQYFGPGTRLTVL.

The CDR3 here is CASSLGGRREQYF. In nucleotides, the CDR3 is TGTGCCAGCAGCTTAGGGGGTCGGAGGGAGCAGTACTTC. V is TRBV7-8 and J is TRBJ2-7; possible D gene TRBD2, 5 bases. From germline, CDR1 is SGHVS and CDR2 FQNEAQ. Trimming removed 1 base from V and 7 bases from J, with 11 bases in between. CDR3 length: 13 amino acids.

This clone was detected a few times. V and J are TRBV30 and TRBJ2-7; 10 bases are shared with TRBD1. The CDR3 runs to 16 residues. CDR1 and CDR2 (germline): GTSNPN, SVGIG (reference sequence). Trimming cost V 3 bases and J 2 bases; bases outside gene matches: 10. The CDR3 protein is CAWRRELGTGAYEQYF. CDR3 nucleotides: TGTGCCTGGAGACGGGAATTGGGGACAGGGGCCTACGAGCAGTACTTC.

The chain couples TRBV11-2 to TRBJ1-2; D is unclear. V lost 2 bases and J 8 bases, leaving 15 bases between the germline ends. Germline CDR1 SGHAT, CDR2 FQNNGV. CDR3 length: 14 amino acids. The DNA for the CDR3 is TGTGCCAGCAGCTTATTCAGTAAGGGAAACGGCTACACCTTC. Its protein product is CASSLFSKGNGYTF.

The chain combines TRBV4-3 with TRBJ2-2; 12 positions agree with TRBD2. The CDR3 has 17 residues. The V gene's germline CDR1 is LGHNA and CDR2 YSLEER. J lost 8 bases, V lost 2 bases, and 9 bases had no gene match. The CDR3: CASSQRLAGGHAGELFF. The CDR3 DNA sequence: TGCGCCAGCAGCCAACGTCTAGCGGGAGGGCATGCGGGGGAGCTGTTTTTT.

V and J are TRBV27 and TRBJ2-2, with 8 bases identical to TRBD1. The CDR3 loop spans 15 amino acids. The V segment lost 7 bases and the J segment 5 bases; nucleotides outside the gene matches: 9. The V gene's germline CDR1 is MNHEY and CDR2 SMNVEV (reference sequence). The CDR3: CASTRRGPGTGELFF. CDR3 sequence (DNA): TGTGCCAGCACCCGCAGGGGGCCGGGGACCGGGGAGCTGTTTTTT.

The J gene is TRBJ1-2, the V gene TRBV4-1; D is uncertain. The CDR3 has 13 amino acids. The V gene lost 3 bases and the J gene lost 1 base, with 6 bases spanning the gap. Germline CDR1 reads MGHRA; CDR2 reads YSYEKL. The CDR3 DNA sequence: TGCGCCAGCAGCCAGGGCGGTAACTATGGCTACACCTTC. Translating gives CASSQGGNYGYTF.

V and J are TRBV5-4 and TRBJ2-6, with D perhaps assigned TRBD1 or TRBD2 (5 bases each). Trimming shortened V by 4 bases and J by 0 bases, and 14 bases separated the two germline ends. The CDR3 totals 17 residues. Germline values: CDR1 SGHNT, CDR2 YYREEE (reference sequence). The CDR3 loop is CASSTGPTVSGANVLTF. The CDR3 coding sequence is TGTGCCAGCAGCACGGGACCGACCGTCTCTGGGGCCAACGTCCTGACTTTC.

This clone came up a few times. The V and J genes are TRBV12-5 and TRBJ2-1; 11 bases match TRBD2. The J segment lost 0 bases and the V segment lost 1 base, leaving 8 bases of the junction unmatched. Germline CDR1 reads LGHNT; CDR2 reads FRNRAP. The CDR3 loop spans 19 amino acids. CDR3 sequence reads: CASGLGTSGSLRSYNEQFF. In DNA, the CDR3 is TGTGCTAGTGGTTTGGGGACTAGCGGGTCGCTCCGCTCCTACAATGAGCAGTTCTTC. The variable domain in full, with the rest retrieved from reference TRBV12-5 and TRBJ2-1, is DARVTQTPRHKVTEMGQEVTMRCQPILGHNTVFWYRQTMMQGLELLAYFRNRAPLDDSGMPKDRFSAEMPDATLATLKIQPSEPRDSAVYFCASGLGTSGSLRSYNEQFFGPGTRLTVL.

V is TRBV14 and J is TRBJ2-3; D possibly corresponds to TRBD1 (6 bases). CDR1 SGHDN and CDR2 FVKESK come from the germline V gene. Trimming took off 6 bases at V and 6 bases at J, with 16 bases between the two ends. The CDR3 sequence is 14 residues long. The CDR3 spells CASRVQGSSDTQYF. CDR3 DNA: TGTGCCAGCAGAGTACAGGGCAGCAGTGATACGCAGTATTTT.

The rearrangement uses TRBV2 and TRBJ2-3; possibly TRBD1 or TRBD2 for D (5 bases each). CDR3 size: 11 residues. V was shortened by 8 bases and J by 9 bases, with 12 bases between the two germline ends. Per germline, CDR1 SNHLY and CDR2 FYNNEI. The chain's CDR3 is CASGGGLTQYF. CDR3 nucleotides: TGTGCCAGCGGGGGTGGTTTGACGCAGTATTTT.

The chain links TRBV4-3 to TRBJ1-2; perhaps TRBD1 as D (5 bases). The CDR3 covers 16 residues. Germline V gene lookup returns CDR1 LGHNA and CDR2 YSLEER. V lost 0 bases to trimming and J lost 4 bases, with 15 bases between them. The CDR3 is CASSQDVGEVPYGYTF. The CDR3, as DNA: TGCGCCAGCAGCCAAGACGTGGGGGAGGTCCCCTATGGCTACACCTTC.

The rearrangement links TRBV7-3 to TRBJ2-7, with D maybe TRBD2 (6 bases). Trimming took 2 bases from V and 5 from J, leaving 10 bases between them. The CDR3 has 13 residues. CDR1 is SGHTA, CDR2 FQGTGA, per germline. The CDR3 spells CASSLAGFDEQYF. The CDR3 region has the DNA TGTGCCAGCAGCTTAGCGGGGTTCGACGAGCAGTACTTC.

The CDR3 here is CASSSRTPTHEQFF. DNA for the CDR3: TGTGCCAGCAGTTCGCGGACACCAACCCATGAGCAGTTCTTC. The chain has TRBV27 and TRBJ2-1, with a possible D match to TRBD1 (5 bases). From germline, CDR1 is MNHEY and CDR2 SMNVEV (reference sequence). The CDR3 consists of 14 residues. Trimming removed 4 bases at V and 8 bases at J, with 15 bases between.

The gene calls are TRBV7-2 and TRBJ2-3, with 7 bases lining up with TRBD2. CDR1 is SGHTA and CDR2 is FQGNSA in the germline V gene. CDR3 length: 13 amino acids. With 8 bases clipped from V and 2 bases from J, the junction kept 4 bases outside the gene matches. DNA for the CDR3: TGTGCCAGCTCTGCGGGAGACACAGATACGCAGTATTTT. It translates to CASSAGDTDTQYF.

This clone came up a few times. CDR3 in DNA: TGTGCCACCAGCAGAGTTCTCATCAGTTCGGGCTATGGCTACACCTTC. It encodes CATSRVLISSGYGYTF. The chain joins TRBV15 to TRBJ1-2; D unclear. V was pared by 1 base and J by 4 bases, with 16 bases between. In germline, CDR1 is LNHNV, CDR2 YYDKDF (reference sequence). This CDR3 comprises 16 residues. Combining the CDR3 with reference TRBV15 and TRBJ1-2 gives the whole variable domain DAMVIQNPRYQVTQFGKPVTLSCSQTLNHNVMYWYQQKSSQAPKLLFHYYDKDFNNEADTPDNFQSRRPNTSFCFLDIRSPGLGDTAMYLCATSRVLISSGYGYTFGSGTRLTVV.